The T cell receptor (beta chain) described here comes from a study of OX40 agonist ivuxolimab in advanced cancers. Study outcomes and limitations: On average, CD8+ T cells had more expanded clones than CD4+.

Blood got drawn at baseline, again on cycle 4 day 1, and then on cycle 7 day 1. With regard to this clone: Antigen unknown.

Clones were sequenced by immunoSEQ multiplex PCR, and TCRdb holds only the in-frame ones, with some missing. The table shows more than 45,000 clones, with roughly nine tenths occurring only once. This clonotype originated in an adult with an advanced solid tumor such as melanoma, head and neck, liver or kidney cancer. The specimen was CD4+ or CD8+ T cells sorted from blood, collected in a trial of the OX40 agonist ivuxolimab.

The CDR3 DNA reads as TGTGCCAGCAGTCCAATACAGGGAAACACCGGGGAGCTGTTTTTT. It encodes CASSPIQGNTGELFF. The chain is built from TRBV5-6 and TRBJ2-2; possible D gene TRBD1, 6 bases. CDR1 and CDR2 from the germline V gene are SGHDT and YYEEEE. Trimming took off 5 bases at V and 2 bases at J, with 13 bases between the two ends. The CDR3 covers 15 residues.